The clone carrying this T cell receptor (beta chain) was observed once. The antigen remains undetermined. The germline CDR1 and CDR2 sequences are SQVTM and ANQGSEA. This CDR3 comprises 13 residues. Trimming cost V 2 bases and J 4 bases, with 12 bases left between them. These data originate in a study of shared clonotypes between healthy human individuals. Terminally differentiated effector memory CD45RA+ cells were left out of the naive CD8 fraction, which was CD45RO-negative and positively selected for CCR7. General study findings and limits: The study generally estimated greater richness for naive than memory subsets.

Some clones are missing from TCRdb's copy, which holds only in-frame ones; the method was immunoSEQ multiplex PCR. The sample contains about 1,900,000 clones, about 95% of which appear only once. This chain uses TRBV29-1 with TRBJ2-7; D tentatively fits TRBD1 or TRBD2 (5 bases each). The sample consisted of naive CD8+ T cells sorted from blood. The sequence came from a man aged 18 to 30 in good health. As DNA, the CDR3 is TGCAGCGTTGAAACCGGGGCCCAATACGAGCAGTACTTC. This codes for CSVETGAQYEQYF.